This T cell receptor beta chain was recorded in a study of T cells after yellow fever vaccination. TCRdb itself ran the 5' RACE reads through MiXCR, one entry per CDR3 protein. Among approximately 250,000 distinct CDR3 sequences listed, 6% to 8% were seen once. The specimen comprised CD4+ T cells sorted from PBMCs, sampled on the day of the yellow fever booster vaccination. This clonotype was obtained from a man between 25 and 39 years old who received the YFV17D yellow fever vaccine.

CDR3 in amino acids: CASSQLSSSPYNEQFF. CDR3 sequence (DNA): TGCGCCAGCAGTCAATTGTCTAGCTCACCGTACAATGAGCAGTTCTTC. This chain uses TRBV23-1 with TRBJ2-1; tentative D call: TRBD2 (5 bases). TRBV23-1 is an open reading frame whose function is uncertain. V lost 1 base and J 4 bases, leaving 14 bases between the germline ends. The CDR3 length is 16 residues.